Following are 17 T cell receptor beta chains from one sample sequenced in a study of Ad26.COV2.S vaccination and SARS-CoV-2 variants. Sample treatment: around 19 received Ad26.COV2.S at low or high dose, single or two shots; about 5 received placebo; per-sample allocation not given. Day 63 following the first vaccine or placebo injection was when the samples were taken. Clones were read by immunoSEQ multiplex PCR, and TCRdb kept only the in-frame ones, dropping some. Of about 350,000 clones in the sample, approximately 86% were seen once. Sequencing was performed on peripheral blood, taken in a trial of Ad26.COV2.S vaccine versus placebo. These receptors came from a person aged 18-60 years who received the Ad26.COV2.S COVID-19 vaccine or a placebo.

This chain links TRBV7-2 with TRBJ2-7, with D perhaps TRBD1 or TRBD2 (6 bases each). The V and J ends lost 2 bases and 5 bases respectively, with 16 bases between them. From germline, CDR1 is SGHTA and CDR2 FQGNSA. The CDR3 has 15 amino acids. CDR3 in DNA: TGTGCCAGCAGCTTATGGACCGGGGGCCCCAACGAGCAGTACTTC. Translation: CASSLWTGGPNEQYF. The entire variable domain, with the rest obtained from reference TRBV7-2 and TRBJ2-7, is as follows: GAGVSQSPSNKVTEKGKDVELRCDPISGHTALYWYRQSLGQGLEFLIYFQGNSAPDKSGLPSDRFSAERTGGSVSTLTIQRTQQEDSAVYLCASSLWTGGPNEQYFGPGTRLTVT.

V usage is TRBV10-2 and J usage is TRBJ1-5, with 10 bases matching TRBD1. The germline gives CDR1 WSHSY, CDR2 SAAADI. V shed 7 bases and J 1 base; nucleotides not matched to a gene: 7. The CDR3 is 16 residues long. This chain's CDR3 is CASTDRGKGSNQPQHF. In DNA, the CDR3 is TGCGCCAGCACGGACAGGGGGAAAGGAAGCAATCAGCCCCAGCATTTT.

V is TRBV18 and J is TRBJ2-2; tentatively, D is TRBD1 (5 bases). Trimming stripped 0 bases from V and 7 bases from J, with 12 bases between. In germline, CDR1 is KGHSH, CDR2 LQKENI. The CDR3 spans 15 residues. CDR3 coding DNA: TGTGCCAGCTCACCACCGGCCAGGGCTGGCGGGGAGCTGTTTTTT. Protein product: CASSPPARAGGELFF.

The V and J genes are TRBV9 and TRBJ2-5, with 12 bases identical to TRBD2. The CDR3 spans 17 residues. Germline CDR1 reads SGDLS; CDR2 reads YYNGEE. V trimming: 4 bases; J trimming: 4 bases; junction bases outside the gene matches: 11. The CDR3 sequence: CASSPGRLAGAGETQYF. CDR3 bases: TGTGCCAGCAGCCCCGGCCGACTAGCGGGGGCCGGAGAGACCCAGTACTTC.

V and J are TRBV7-9 and TRBJ2-1; 7 bases agree with TRBD2. The length of the CDR3 is 15 residues. Trimming at V came to 5 bases and at J to 9 bases, leaving 13 bases not matched to a gene. CDR1 and CDR2 from the germline V gene are SEHNR and FQNEAQ (reference sequence). The CDR3 DNA reads as TGTGCCAGCAGCCTCGGGCCACCCGGGACTACTGAGCAGTTCTTC. As protein: CASSLGPPGTTEQFF.

This CDR3 is CASSLEGPVVIYNEQFF. The CDR3 nucleotides are TGTGCCAGCAGCTTGGAAGGACCAGTAGTGATCTACAATGAGCAGTTCTTC. The chain recombines TRBV5-6 with TRBJ2-1, with D uncertain. The V gene's germline CDR1 is SGHDT and CDR2 YYEEEE. The CDR3 is made up of 17 amino acids. V lost 0 bases to trimming and J lost 3 bases, with 16 bases between them.

This clone has just one count. The J gene is TRBJ2-4, the V gene TRBV6-2 or TRBV6-3; D is unresolved. V lost 4 bases and J lost 1, with 17 bases in between. This CDR3 comprises 17 residues. Germline V gene sequence: CDR1 MNHEY, CDR2 SVGEGT. This CDR3 is CASSSAPVRGAKNIQYF. DNA of the CDR3: TGTGCCAGCAGTTCAGCTCCCGTACGTGGGGCCAAAAACATTCAGTACTTC.

The chain joins TRBV3-1 (or the pseudogene TRBV3-2) to TRBJ1-1; no reliable D call. Germline-derived CDR1 and CDR2 are LGHDT and YNNKEL (reference sequence). The CDR3 totals 13 residues. Trimming stripped 1 base from V and 0 bases from J, with 3 bases between. The CDR3 sequence is CASSQVMNTEAFF. The CDR3 region has the DNA TGTGCCAGCAGCCAAGTAATGAACACTGAAGCTTTCTTT.

Points on this clone: The same CDR3 arises from other DNA sequences in this sample as well. This chain joins TRBV14 and TRBJ1-1; D is undetermined. V lost 1 base and J 2 bases, leaving 5 bases between the germline ends. Germline CDR1 SGHDN, CDR2 FVKESK. This CDR3 spans 13 amino acids. CDR3 in DNA: TGTGCCAGCAGCCAAGGCGTAAACACTGAAGCTTTCTTT. This codes for CASSQGVNTEAFF.

The chain joins TRBV11-3 to TRBJ1-1; D is unclear. CDR3 length: 13 residues. Trimming removed 0 bases from V and 7 bases from J, with 9 bases in between. Per germline, CDR1 SGHNT and CDR2 YENEEA. The CDR3 spells CASSLDRYHEAFF. The CDR3, as DNA: TGTGCCAGCAGCTTAGACCGGTATCATGAAGCTTTCTTT. Complete variable domain (other parts from reference TRBV11-3 and TRBJ1-1): EAGVVQSPRYKIIEKKQPVAFWCNPISGHNTLYWYLQNLGQGPELLIRYENEEAVDDSQLPKDRFSAERLKGVDSTLKIQPAELGDSAVYLCASSLDRYHEAFFGQGTRLTVV.

This clone was found a few times. V usage is TRBV4-1 and J usage is TRBJ1-1; D uncertain. CDR1 MGHRA and CDR2 YSYEKL come from the germline V gene. V was cut by 1 base and J by 0 bases, with 9 bases left in between. The CDR3 loop spans 15 amino acids. As DNA, the CDR3 is TGCGCCAGCAGCCAAGGATGGGGAATGAACACTGAAGCTTTCTTT. It encodes CASSQGWGMNTEAFF.

Here the CDR3 reads CASSVAVEGNVVRSGANVLTF. The CDR3, as DNA: TGTGCCAGCAGCGTAGCTGTGGAGGGGAATGTTGTAAGGTCTGGGGCCAACGTCCTGACTTTC. The rearrangement uses TRBV9 and TRBJ2-6; possibly TRBD2 for D (6 bases). The ends were cut back, 0 bases at V and 1 base at J, with 23 bases in the middle. Germline CDR1 and CDR2: SGDLS and YYNGEE. The CDR3 length is 21 residues.

This clone was seen more than once but under ten times. The V and J genes are TRBV27 and TRBJ2-6, with D unresolved. CDR1 and CDR2 (germline): MNHEY, SMNVEV (reference sequence). CDR3 length equals 17 residues. V gave up 3 bases and J gave up 0 bases, with 12 bases separating them. Here the CDR3 reads CASSFLPSHSGANVLTF. The CDR3, as DNA: TGTGCCAGCAGTTTTCTTCCCTCCCACTCTGGGGCCAACGTCCTGACTTTC.

The V call is TRBV7-2, the J call TRBJ1-5, with 9 bases aligning to TRBD1. The CDR3 extends over 16 amino acids. Germline V gene data show CDR1 as SGHTA and CDR2 as FQGNSA. After removal of 5 bases from V and 2 bases from J, the junction contained 7 bases not matched to a gene. Written as DNA, the CDR3 is TGTGCCAGCAGCCCCGGGACAGGGAGGGGCAATCAGCCCCAGCATTTT. It translates to CASSPGTGRGNQPQHF.

The chain uses TRBV5-1 and TRBJ2-3, with a tentative D call TRBD2 (5 bases). V lost 6 bases and J lost 6, with 11 bases in between. The CDR3 runs 12 residues. Germline V gene data show CDR1 as SGHRS and CDR2 as YFSETQ. CDR3 sequence reads: CASTIGGDTQYF. CDR3 DNA: TGCGCCAGCACCATAGGCGGGGATACGCAGTATTTT.

J is TRBJ2-7 and V is TRBV7-2; tentatively, D is TRBD1 or TRBD2 (6 bases each). V lost 7 bases, J lost 6 bases, and 22 bases lay in between. Germline V gives CDR1 SGHTA, CDR2 FQGNSA. This CDR3 spans 15 amino acids. The CDR3 coding sequence is TGTGCCAGCACCTCCCTTGGGGGGCCGGTGGGCGAGCAGTACTTC. Protein sequence: CASTSLGGPVGEQYF.

This clone was detected only once. This chain connects TRBV5-5 to TRBJ1-2; tentatively, D is TRBD1 (5 bases). Germline lookup yields CDR1 SGHKS and CDR2 YYEKEE (reference sequence). V was shortened by 5 bases and J by 6 bases, with 17 bases between the two germline ends. CDR3 length equals 14 residues. The chain's CDR3 is CASRAWTPGDGYTF. DNA for the CDR3: TGTGCCAGCAGGGCATGGACACCCGGGGATGGCTACACCTTC.